The 31 T cell receptor beta chains presented below share a single source sample, sequenced in a study of technical replicates of blood from several donors. Using immunoSEQ multiplex PCR, the repertoire was profiled, and TCRdb retains in-frame clones only, with some absent. The profile shows 55,000 to 80,000 clones, nearly 98% of them singletons. Sequenced input: T cells isolated from PBMCs. These TCRs come from a human donor in good health.

The table lists this clone with a count of one. The CDR3 sequence: CASKSTEAFF. The CDR3 nucleotides are TGTGCCAGCAAGAGTACTGAAGCTTTCTTT. This chain links TRBV6-6 with TRBJ1-1; D gene ambiguous. The CDR3 has 10 amino acids. Germline V gives CDR1 MNHNY, CDR2 SVGAGI (reference sequence). V was clipped by 7 bases and J by 5 bases, with 5 bases between them.

This sequence joins TRBV6-5 and TRBJ2-1; D not certain. V dropped 2 bases and J dropped 0 bases, with 8 bases sitting between them. Germline V gene data show CDR1 as MNHEY and CDR2 as SVGAGI. The CDR3 sequence is 15 residues long. The CDR3 nucleotides are TGTGCCAGCAGTTACGGGCTTAGCTCCTACAATGAGCAGTTCTTC. It codes for CASSYGLSSYNEQFF.

The genes are TRBV30 and TRBJ1-2; 7 nucleotides align to TRBD1. V lost 5 bases, J lost 4 bases, and 10 bases stayed unmatched. This CDR3 contains 14 residues. Germline V CDR1 and CDR2: GTSNPN, SVGIG (reference sequence). In nucleotides, the CDR3 is TGTGCCTGGTTCCGGGACAGACAGAGCTATGGCTACACCTTC. Amino acids: CAWFRDRQSYGYTF.

The rearrangement joins TRBV6-5 to TRBJ1-1; 7 bases fit TRBD1. Germline V gene lookup returns CDR1 MNHEY and CDR2 SVGAGI. J lost 6 bases, V lost 7 bases, and 8 bases had no gene match. The CDR3 runs 13 residues. CDR3 region: CASISGTAPEAFF. The DNA for the CDR3 is TGTGCCAGCATCTCCGGGACAGCGCCTGAAGCTTTCTTT.

The chain couples TRBV6-6 to TRBJ1-1; D might be TRBD1 (6 bases). The germline gives CDR1 MNHNY, CDR2 SVGAGI (reference sequence). The CDR3 spans 13 residues. V was cut by 5 bases and J by 4 bases, with 11 bases left in between. CDR3 loop: CASSTQGSTEAFF. In DNA, the CDR3 is TGTGCCAGCAGTACCCAGGGGTCCACTGAAGCTTTCTTT.

The rearrangement joins TRBV2 to TRBJ1-1; D might be TRBD1 (6 bases). The CDR3 is 14 amino acids. CDR1 SNHLY and CDR2 FYNNEI come from the germline V gene. Deletions cut 6 bases from V and 7 bases from J, with 18 bases between. CDR3: CASRLRGLPNEAFF. CDR3 sequence (DNA): TGTGCCAGCAGGCTCAGGGGTCTTCCGAATGAAGCTTTCTTT.

V usage is TRBV11-1 and J usage is TRBJ2-5; D is uncertain. Germline V gene lookup returns CDR1 SGHAT and CDR2 FQDESV (reference sequence). The CDR3 loop spans 16 amino acids. V was cut by 3 bases and J by 2 bases, with 16 bases left in between. CDR3: CASSFLGGSTQETQYF. The CDR3 nucleotides read TGTGCCAGCAGCTTTCTAGGCGGCAGCACACAAGAGACCCAGTACTTC.

V is TRBV18 and J is TRBJ1-1; 9 bases are a match to TRBD1. The J segment lost 5 bases and the V segment lost 0 bases, leaving 4 bases of the junction unmatched. Germline lookup yields CDR1 KGHSH and CDR2 LQKENI. The CDR3 runs to 15 residues. The CDR3 coding sequence is TGTGCCAGCTCACCACCCAGGACAGGGGTTACTGAAGCTTTCTTT. Its translation: CASSPPRTGVTEAFF.

The chain is built from TRBV4-1 and TRBJ1-4; D uncertain. Germline lookup yields CDR1 MGHRA and CDR2 YSYEKL. V was shortened by 1 base and J by 3 bases, with 12 bases between the two germline ends. This CDR3 contains 16 residues. The CDR3, as DNA: TGCGCCAGCAGCCAAGGTTTGGGGAGGTCTAATGAAAAACTGTTTTTT. Translated, it gives CASSQGLGRSNEKLFF.

This chain's CDR3 is CASSLNRNYGYTF. CDR3 nucleotides: TGTGCCAGCAGCTTGAACAGGAACTATGGCTACACCTTC. The J gene is TRBJ1-2, the V gene TRBV7-3; D may be TRBD1 (5 bases). The CDR3 has 13 residues. CDR1 and CDR2 from the germline V gene are SGHTA and FQGTGA. Trimming took off 3 bases at V and 2 bases at J, with 7 bases between the two ends.

This clone was picked up one time. The genes are TRBV7-9 and TRBJ2-1, with TRBD1 matching over 8 bases. Unmatched junction bases numbered 16, after V lost 4 bases and J lost 8 bases. Germline V gives CDR1 SEHNR, CDR2 FQNEAQ (reference sequence). CDR3 length equals 17 residues. The CDR3 DNA reads as TGTGCCAGCAGCTATATTATGATTGGACAGGGTGGAGATGAGCAGTTCTTC. This codes for CASSYIMIGQGGDEQFF.

V usage is TRBV12-5 and J usage is TRBJ1-2; TRBD1 agrees at 8 bases. CDR1 and CDR2 (germline): LGHNT, FRNRAP. This CDR3 contains 14 residues. The ends lost 5 bases at V and 8 bases at J; junction bases unmatched: 10. This CDR3 is CASGLGQGAGGYTF. The CDR3 bases are TGTGCTAGTGGTCTAGGACAGGGCGCGGGAGGCTACACCTTC.

This clone was seen once. V usage is TRBV4-1 and J usage is TRBJ1-5; D remains ambiguous. Germline assignment: CDR1 MGHRA and CDR2 YSYEKL. The CDR3 is 15 amino acids. V lost 4 bases and J 1 base, leaving 11 bases between the germline ends. The CDR3 DNA follows: TGCGCCAGCAGCCTTATTGACAAAAGCAATCAGCCCCAGCATTTT. Its translation is CASSLIDKSNQPQHF.

The CDR3 protein is CASSGGAYEQYF. CDR3 nucleotides: TGTGCCAGTAGTGGCGGGGCCTACGAGCAGTACTTC. V and J are TRBV19 and TRBJ2-7; D is perhaps TRBD2 (6 bases). The germline CDR1 and CDR2 sequences are LNHDA and SQIVND (reference sequence). V was cut by 5 bases and J by 2 bases, with 7 bases left in between. CDR3 length: 12 amino acids.

The V gene is TRBV27, the J gene TRBJ1-2, with TRBD1 matching 8 bases. CDR3 length: 15 amino acids. J gave up 5 bases and V 2 bases, and 7 bases lay outside the gene matches. Germline loops: CDR1 MNHEY, CDR2 SMNVEV (reference sequence). CDR3 loop: CASSLGDRGLYGYTF. The CDR3 region has the DNA TGTGCCAGCAGTTTAGGAGACAGGGGACTGTATGGCTACACCTTC.

The V and J genes are TRBV10-1 and TRBJ1-5, with D perhaps matching TRBD1 (6 bases). The CDR3 loop spans 17 amino acids. The germline CDR1 and CDR2 sequences are WNHNN and SYGVQD (reference sequence). Trimming removed 3 bases from V and 3 bases from J, with 18 bases in between. In nucleotides, the CDR3 is TGCGCCAGCAGTGAACTGTTAGGACAGAACCACAATCAGCCCCAGCATTTT. Translated, it gives CASSELLGQNHNQPQHF.

The rearrangement uses TRBV6-1 and TRBJ2-7, with 9 positions matching TRBD1. Germline CDR1 is MNHNS and CDR2 is SASEGT. This CDR3 has 15 amino acids. J was trimmed by 4 bases and V by 5 bases; bases with no gene match: 9. The CDR3 DNA reads as TGTGCCAGCAGTCGGGCCGGGACAGGGTCGTACGAGCAGTACTTC. Residues: CASSRAGTGSYEQYF.

The chain carries TRBV29-1 and TRBJ1-4, with TRBD1 identical over 7 bases. The germline gives CDR1 SQVTM, CDR2 ANQGSEA. Trimming removed 4 bases from V and 8 bases from J; junction bases left unmatched: 7. The CDR3 covers 13 residues. The CDR3 sequence: CSVATGTDEKLFF. The DNA of the CDR3 is TGCAGCGTTGCGACCGGGACAGACGAAAAACTGTTTTTT.

J is TRBJ2-5 and V is TRBV4-1; D is possibly TRBD1 (6 bases). Trimming stripped 1 base from V and 5 bases from J, with 11 bases between. This CDR3 region has 14 residues. From germline, CDR1 is MGHRA and CDR2 YSYEKL. CDR3 in DNA: TGCGCCAGCAGCCAAGTGAGGGGGATTGAGACCCAGTACTTC. Its protein is CASSQVRGIETQYF.

V and J are TRBV30 and TRBJ1-1, with a tentative D call TRBD1 (5 bases). Trimming pared 0 bases from V and 12 bases from J, leaving 11 bases between. This CDR3 comprises 11 residues. The germline CDR1 and CDR2 sequences are GTSNPN and SVGIG (reference sequence). DNA of the CDR3: TGTGCCTGGAGTGTACAGGTAGGCCCTTTCTTT. The encoded protein is CAWSVQVGPFF.

This chain connects TRBV18 to TRBJ2-7; 10 bases line up with TRBD2. After removal of 2 bases from V and 3 bases from J, the junction contained 4 bases not matched to a gene. CDR3 length: 15 residues. Germline CDR1 KGHSH, CDR2 LQKENI. CDR3: CASSPASGSNYEQYF. DNA for the CDR3: TGTGCCAGCTCACCAGCTAGCGGGAGTAACTACGAGCAGTACTTC. Combining the CDR3 with reference TRBV18 and TRBJ2-7 gives the whole variable domain NAGVMQNPRHLVRRRGQEARLRCSPMKGHSHVYWYRQLPEEGLKFMVYLQKENIIDESGMPKERFSAEFPKEGPSILRIQQVVRGDSAAYFCASSPASGSNYEQYFGPGTRLTVT.

The rearrangement uses TRBV6-1 and TRBJ2-1; TRBD2 agrees at 10 bases. Germline CDR1 and CDR2: MNHNS and SASEGT. V was pared by 2 bases and J by 7 bases, with 8 bases of the junction left unmatched. This CDR3 region has 16 residues. The CDR3 region has the DNA TGTGCCAGCAGTGAATCCCCGGGACTAGCGCTAAATGAGCAGTTCTTC. Translation gives CASSESPGLALNEQFF.

This chain connects TRBV11-2 to TRBJ2-7; TRBD1 matches 7 bases. Per germline, CDR1 SGHAT and CDR2 FQNNGV. With V trimmed by 6 bases and J by 4 bases, 3 bases remained unmatched. The CDR3 has 12 amino acids. The CDR3 bases are TGTGCCAGCAGTTTACAGGGGTACGAGCAGTACTTC. Translation gives CASSLQGYEQYF.

This clone has a single count. The chain is built from TRBV5-6 and TRBJ1-2; 7 nucleotides match TRBD1. The CDR3 runs to 14 residues. Trimming at V came to 0 bases and at J to 4 bases, leaving 3 bases not matched to a gene. Germline CDR1 SGHDT, CDR2 YYEEEE. CDR3 DNA: TGTGCCAGCAGCTTGGCGACAGGGAGCTATGGCTACACCTTC. This sequence encodes CASSLATGSYGYTF.

J is TRBJ1-6 and V is TRBV6-4, with D possibly matching TRBD1 (6 bases). The CDR3 has 13 amino acids. V was clipped by 5 bases and J by 8 bases, with 10 bases between them. CDR1 and CDR2 from the germline V gene are MRHNA and SNTAGT. The CDR3 reads CASSLQGHSPLHF. The CDR3, as DNA: TGTGCCAGCAGTTTGCAGGGGCATTCACCCCTCCACTTT.

V and J are TRBV6-1 and TRBJ1-6; 7 nucleotides line up with TRBD1. The CDR3 sequence is 15 residues long. CDR1 is MNHNS and CDR2 is SASEGT in the germline V gene. The V segment lost 1 base and the J segment 10 bases; nucleotides outside the gene matches: 7. Written as DNA, the CDR3 is TGTGCCAGCAGTGAAGTCAGACAGGGACGATCACCCCTCCACTTT. Amino acids: CASSEVRQGRSPLHF.

The chain employs TRBV6-1 and TRBJ2-7; 7 bases fit TRBD1. The germline gives CDR1 MNHNS, CDR2 SASEGT. CDR3 length: 14 residues. V lost 3 bases and J lost 2; bases outside the gene matches: 4. In DNA, the CDR3 is TGTGCCAGCAGTGATTGGCAGGGGGCCTACGAGCAGTACTTC. Its translation is CASSDWQGAYEQYF.

The V gene is TRBV5-1, the J gene TRBJ1-1, with TRBD1 identical over 7 bases. The germline V gene encodes CDR1 SGHRS and CDR2 YFSETQ. The CDR3 runs 15 residues. The junction had 6 bases not matched to a gene; V was cut back by 3 bases and J by 1 base. The CDR3 reads CASSWGTAENTEAFF. In nucleotides, the CDR3 is TGCGCCAGCAGCTGGGGGACAGCGGAGAACACTGAAGCTTTCTTT.

This clone was seen more than once but under ten times. This sequence joins TRBV13 and TRBJ1-1; D is unresolved. The CDR3 extends over 13 amino acids. Germline CDR1 and CDR2: PRHDT and FYEKMQ (reference sequence). The V gene lost 8 bases and the J gene lost 0 bases, with 10 bases spanning the gap. CDR3 loop: CASSLSMNTEAFF. The CDR3 nucleotides read TGTGCCAGCTCGTTATCTATGAACACTGAAGCTTTCTTT.

DNA of the CDR3: TGTGCCAGCAGACCCCCCGAAGCGGGAGGTAGAGGGACCCAGTACTTC. The encoded protein is CASRPPEAGGRGTQYF. This chain connects TRBV28 to TRBJ2-5; 9 bases match TRBD2. Germline V gene data show CDR1 as MDHEN and CDR2 as SYDVKM. The J segment lost 7 bases and the V segment lost 6 bases, leaving 15 bases of the junction unmatched. The CDR3 is 16 residues long.

The chain uses TRBV2 and TRBJ2-5; maybe TRBD2 (5 bases). The CDR3 consists of 15 residues. The ends were cut back, 6 bases at V and 1 base at J, with 15 bases in the middle. CDR1 is SNHLY and CDR2 is FYNNEI in the germline V gene. The CDR3 loop reads CASRGVWSVQETQYF. In DNA, the CDR3 is TGTGCCAGCAGGGGAGTTTGGTCGGTCCAAGAGACCCAGTACTTC.